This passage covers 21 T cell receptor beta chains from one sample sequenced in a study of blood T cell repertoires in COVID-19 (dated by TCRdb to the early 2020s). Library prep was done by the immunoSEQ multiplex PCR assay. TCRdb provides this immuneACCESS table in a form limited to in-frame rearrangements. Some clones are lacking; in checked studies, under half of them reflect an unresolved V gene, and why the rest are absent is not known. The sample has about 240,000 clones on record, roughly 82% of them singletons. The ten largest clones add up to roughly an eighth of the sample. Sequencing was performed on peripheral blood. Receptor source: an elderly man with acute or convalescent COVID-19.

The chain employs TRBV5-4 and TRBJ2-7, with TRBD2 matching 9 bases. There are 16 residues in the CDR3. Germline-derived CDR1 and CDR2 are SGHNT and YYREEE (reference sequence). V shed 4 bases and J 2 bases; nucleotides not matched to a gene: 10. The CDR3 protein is CASSPPDSGGPYEQYF. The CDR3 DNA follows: TGTGCCAGCAGCCCCCCGGACAGCGGGGGGCCCTACGAGCAGTACTTC.

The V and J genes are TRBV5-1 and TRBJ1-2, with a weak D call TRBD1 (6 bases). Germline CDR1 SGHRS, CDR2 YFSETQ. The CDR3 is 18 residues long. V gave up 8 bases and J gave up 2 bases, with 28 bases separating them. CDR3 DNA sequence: TGCGCCAGTGAACCGGGACACAGTAGTCCCAATTTAAACTATGGCTACACCTTC. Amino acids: CASEPGHSSPNLNYGYTF.

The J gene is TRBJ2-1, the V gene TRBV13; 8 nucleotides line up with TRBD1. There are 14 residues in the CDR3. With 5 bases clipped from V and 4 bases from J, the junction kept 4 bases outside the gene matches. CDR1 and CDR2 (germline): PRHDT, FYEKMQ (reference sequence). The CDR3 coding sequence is TGTGCCAGCAGCGGGACAGGACATTACAATGAGCAGTTCTTC. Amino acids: CASSGTGHYNEQFF.

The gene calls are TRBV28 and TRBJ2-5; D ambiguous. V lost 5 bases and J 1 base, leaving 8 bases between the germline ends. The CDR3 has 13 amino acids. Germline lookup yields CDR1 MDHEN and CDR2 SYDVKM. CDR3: CASSPLIQETQYF. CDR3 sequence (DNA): TGTGCCAGCAGTCCCCTAATCCAAGAGACCCAGTACTTC.

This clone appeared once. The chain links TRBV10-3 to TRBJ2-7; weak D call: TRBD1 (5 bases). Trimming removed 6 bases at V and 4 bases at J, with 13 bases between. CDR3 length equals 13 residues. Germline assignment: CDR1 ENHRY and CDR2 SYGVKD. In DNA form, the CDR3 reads TGTGCCATCAGGGGGTTCACAGGTTACGAGCAGTACTTC. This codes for CAIRGFTGYEQYF.

CDR3 nucleotide sequence: TGTGCCAGCAGCACGCAGGGACAGCCCCAGCATTTT. Its translation is CASSTQGQPQHF. The chain combines TRBV12-3 or TRBV12-4 with TRBJ1-5; a weak D match, TRBD1 (5 bases). V was pared by 6 bases and J by 7 bases, with 10 bases between. The CDR3 is 12 amino acids.

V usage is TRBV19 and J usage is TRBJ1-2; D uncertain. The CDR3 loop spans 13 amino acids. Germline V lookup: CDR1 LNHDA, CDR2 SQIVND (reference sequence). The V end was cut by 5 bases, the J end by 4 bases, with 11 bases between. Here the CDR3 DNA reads TGTGCCAGTAGTCCAGACTGGGTCTATGGCTACACCTTC. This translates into CASSPDWVYGYTF.

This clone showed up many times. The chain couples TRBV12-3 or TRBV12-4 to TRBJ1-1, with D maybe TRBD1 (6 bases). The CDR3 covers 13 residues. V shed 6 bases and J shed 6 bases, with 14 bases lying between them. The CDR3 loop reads CASRGRGSAEAFF. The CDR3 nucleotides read TGTGCCAGCAGGGGGAGGGGGAGCGCTGAAGCTTTCTTT.

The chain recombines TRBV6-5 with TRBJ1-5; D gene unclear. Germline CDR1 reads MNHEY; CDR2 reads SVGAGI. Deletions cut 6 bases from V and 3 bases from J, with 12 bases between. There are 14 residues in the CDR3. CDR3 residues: CASSRGWDNQPQHF. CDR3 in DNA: TGTGCCAGCAGCCGCGGGTGGGACAATCAGCCCCAGCATTTT.

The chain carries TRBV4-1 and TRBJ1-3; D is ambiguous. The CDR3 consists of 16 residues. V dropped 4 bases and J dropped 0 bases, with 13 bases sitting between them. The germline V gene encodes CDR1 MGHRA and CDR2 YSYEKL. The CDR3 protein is CASSPRTGSSGNTIYF. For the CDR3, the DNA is TGCGCCAGCAGCCCCCGGACGGGGAGCTCTGGAAACACCATATATTTT.

The CDR3: CASSLGHRDYEQYF. For the CDR3, the DNA is TGTGCCAGCAGCTTGGGACACCGAGACTACGAGCAGTACTTC. V is TRBV7-8 and J is TRBJ2-7; a possible D gene is TRBD1 (6 bases). The CDR3 loop spans 14 amino acids. Germline V gives CDR1 SGHVS, CDR2 FQNEAQ. V dropped 3 bases and J dropped 3 bases, with 12 bases sitting between them.

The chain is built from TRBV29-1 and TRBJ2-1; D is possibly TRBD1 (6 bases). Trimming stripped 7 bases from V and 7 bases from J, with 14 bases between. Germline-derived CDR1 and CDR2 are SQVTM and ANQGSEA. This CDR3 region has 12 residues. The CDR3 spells CSELRQGNEQFF. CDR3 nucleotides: TGCAGCGAACTGCGTCAGGGGAATGAGCAGTTCTTC.

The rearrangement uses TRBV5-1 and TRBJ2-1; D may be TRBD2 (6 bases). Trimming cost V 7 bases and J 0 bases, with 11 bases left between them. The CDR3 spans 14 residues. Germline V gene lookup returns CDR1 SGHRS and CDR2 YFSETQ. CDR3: CASGTDSSYNEQFF. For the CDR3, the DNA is TGCGCCAGCGGGACTGATAGCTCCTACAATGAGCAGTTCTTC.

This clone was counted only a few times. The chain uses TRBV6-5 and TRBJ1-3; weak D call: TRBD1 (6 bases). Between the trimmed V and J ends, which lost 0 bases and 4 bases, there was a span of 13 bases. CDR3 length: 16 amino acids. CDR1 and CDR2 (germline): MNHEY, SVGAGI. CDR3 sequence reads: CASSYSITGFGNTIYF. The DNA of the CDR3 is TGTGCCAGCAGTTACTCGATCACAGGGTTCGGAAACACCATATATTTT.

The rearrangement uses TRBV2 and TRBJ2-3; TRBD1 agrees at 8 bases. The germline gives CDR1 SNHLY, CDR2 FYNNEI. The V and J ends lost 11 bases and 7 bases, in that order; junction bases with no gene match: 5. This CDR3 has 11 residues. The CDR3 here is CACHRGNTQYF. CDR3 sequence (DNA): TGTGCCTGCCACAGGGGGAATACGCAGTATTTT.

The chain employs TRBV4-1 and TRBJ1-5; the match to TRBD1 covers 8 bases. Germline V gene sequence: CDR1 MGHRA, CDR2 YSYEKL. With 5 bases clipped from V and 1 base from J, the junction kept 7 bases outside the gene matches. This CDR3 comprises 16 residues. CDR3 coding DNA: TGCGCCAGCAGCGTAGGACAGGGAACAAGCAATCAGCCCCAGCATTTT. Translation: CASSVGQGTSNQPQHF.

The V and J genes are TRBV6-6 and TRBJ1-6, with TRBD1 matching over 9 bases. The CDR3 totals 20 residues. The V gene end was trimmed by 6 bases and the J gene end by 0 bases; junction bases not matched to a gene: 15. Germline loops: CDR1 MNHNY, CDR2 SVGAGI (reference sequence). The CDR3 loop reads CASSRPPGTGPSSYNSPLHF. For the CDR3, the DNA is TGTGCCAGCAGCAGACCCCCTGGGACAGGGCCGAGCTCCTATAATTCACCCCTCCACTTT.

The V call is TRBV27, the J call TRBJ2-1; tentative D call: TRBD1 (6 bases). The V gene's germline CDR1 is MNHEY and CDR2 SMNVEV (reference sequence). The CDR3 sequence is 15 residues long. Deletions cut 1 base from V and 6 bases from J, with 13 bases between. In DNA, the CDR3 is TGTGCCAGCAGTTTATATGGCCAGGGGATCAATGAGCAGTTCTTC. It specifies CASSLYGQGINEQFF.

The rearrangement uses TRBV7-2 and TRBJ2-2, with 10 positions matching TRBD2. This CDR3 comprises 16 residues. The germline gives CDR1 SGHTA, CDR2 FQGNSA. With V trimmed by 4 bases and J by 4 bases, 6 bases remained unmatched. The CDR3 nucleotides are TGTGCCAGCAGCTCCCCAGCGGGGGGGGCCACCGGGGAGCTGTTTTTT. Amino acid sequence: CASSSPAGGATGELFF.

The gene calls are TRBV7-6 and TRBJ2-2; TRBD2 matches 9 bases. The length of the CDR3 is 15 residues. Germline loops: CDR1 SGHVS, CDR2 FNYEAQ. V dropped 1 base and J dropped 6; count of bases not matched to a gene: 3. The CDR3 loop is CASSLGSGGSGELFF. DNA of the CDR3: TGTGCCAGCAGCTTAGGTAGCGGGGGTTCCGGGGAGCTGTTTTTT.

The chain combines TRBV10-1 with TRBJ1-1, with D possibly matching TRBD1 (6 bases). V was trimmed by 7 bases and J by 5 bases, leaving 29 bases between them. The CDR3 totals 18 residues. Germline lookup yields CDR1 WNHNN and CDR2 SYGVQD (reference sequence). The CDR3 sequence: CASTTPGTPFSLRTEAFF. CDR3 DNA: TGCGCCAGCACCACTCCCGGGACACCCTTTTCGTTGAGGACTGAAGCTTTCTTT.